Following are 5 T cell receptor beta chains from one sample sequenced in a study of blood T cells in healthy people across ages (dated by TCRdb to the mid-2010s). The library was made by 5' RACE. A second PCR of roughly 7 to 12 cycles was performed with a sample-barcoded 5' primer and a J-beta primer mix. The public sequencing data were trimmed at Q25 with fastp and processed into clonotypes with MiXCR by TCRdb, which kept only in-frame beta chains. Rows merge per CDR3 protein into single entries with the most common DNA and genes. In this sample the table shows some 1.8 million distinct CDR3 sequences, 30% to 40% of which occur a single time. The top ten constitute more than 20% of the sample. Sequences were obtained from blood. All receptors come from a human donor in good health.

A note on this clonotype: The junction and the germline gene differ at one end; a read error may be behind it. The V gene is TRBV7-8, the J gene TRBJ2-5, with D maybe TRBD1 (6 bases). Germline values: CDR1 SGHVS, CDR2 FQNEAQ. This CDR3 region has 13 residues. For the CDR3, the DNA is TGTGCCGGCAGCTTAACAGGGACGGAGACCCAGTACTTC. Amino acids: CAGSLTGTETQYF.

The chain carries TRBV11-2 and TRBJ2-5, with 9 positions matching TRBD2. CDR1 is SGHAT and CDR2 is FQNNGV in the germline V gene. Unmatched junction bases numbered 9, after V lost 0 bases and J lost 4 bases. CDR3 length: 17 residues. CDR3 nucleotide sequence: TGTGCCAGCAGCTTAGATCTTGCGGGGGGGGTTTTAGAGACCCAGTACTTC. This translates into CASSLDLAGGVLETQYF.

V is TRBV3-1 and J is TRBJ1-2; D unclear. The germline CDR1 and CDR2 sequences are LGHDT and YNNKEL (reference sequence). V was trimmed by 3 bases and J by 10 bases, leaving 9 bases between them. This CDR3 is built from 11 residues. Here the CDR3 reads CASSHGQAYTF. The CDR3 nucleotides read TGTGCCAGCAGCCATGGGCAGGCCTACACCTTC. Combining the CDR3 with reference TRBV3-1 and TRBJ1-2 gives the whole variable domain DTAVSQTPKYLVTQMGNDKSIKCEQNLGHDTMYWYKQDSKKFLKIMFSYNNKELIINETVPNRFSPKSPDKAHLNLHINSLELGDSAVYFCASSHGQAYTFGSGTRLTVV.

As for this clonotype: Relative to the germline gene, one junction end is altered; a read error may explain this. CDR3 sequence: CASSPGGGRETDAQYF. The CDR3, as DNA: TGTGCCAGCAGCCCGGGAGGTGGGAGGGAGACAGATGCGCAGTATTTT. This chain connects TRBV12-3 or TRBV12-4 to TRBJ2-3; 7 positions agree with TRBD2. CDR3 size: 16 residues.

This clonotype was recorded once. This rearrangement joins TRBV4-1 to TRBJ2-7; TRBD1 might be the D (6 bases). Trimming took off 0 bases at V and 1 base at J, with 16 bases between the two ends. The length of the CDR3 is 17 residues. CDR1 and CDR2 from the germline V gene are MGHRA and YSYEKL. CDR3 sequence (DNA): TGCGCCAGCAGCCAAGATAAGCAGGGGCCTACATCCTACGAGCAGTACTTC. Protein: CASSQDKQGPTSYEQYF.